Each of the 15 T cell receptor beta chains below was sequenced from the same sample in a study of T cells in Graves' hyperthyroidism and ophthalmopathy. Amplification yielded TCR beta CDR3 regions, with RNA transcripts as the source. The HTBI set primed first-round TCR CDR3 RT-PCR. TCRdb re-called the multiplex PCR reads with MiXCR, one entry per CDR3 protein. The table lists some 460,000 distinct CDR3 sequences, less than 20% of them singletons, with around 14% in the top ten. Sequenced input: blood. These receptors all come from a woman aged 18-35 years with Graves' hyperthyroidism.

In regard to this clonotype: A much larger clone is a single base away; this may be a read error. This is likely a read error, given that the CDR3 carries no conserved phenylalanine or tryptophan at its end. The chain is built from TRBV11-2 and TRBJ2-7; 7 bases are a match to TRBD1. Trimming cost V 5 bases and J 1 base; bases outside gene matches: 11. Germline V gene data show CDR1 as SGHAT and CDR2 as FQNNGV. This CDR3 contains 16 residues. The CDR3 is CASSAWRNRGSYEQYS. The CDR3 DNA follows: TGTGCCAGCAGCGCGTGGCGAAACAGGGGATCCTACGAGCAGTACTCC.

With regard to this clonotype: A read error may explain this, as a much larger clone is one base away. The chain employs TRBV29-1 and TRBJ2-7, with a weak D call TRBD2 (5 bases). The length of the CDR3 is 13 residues. The germline V gene encodes CDR1 SQVTM and CDR2 ANQGSEA. V was pared by 7 bases and J by 0 bases, with 13 bases between. The CDR3 DNA is TGCAGCGCAAAGGGTCGGGGCTCCTACGAGCAGTACTTC. Translating gives CSAKGRGSYEQYF.

This clonotype was detected a few times. This chain connects TRBV10-1 to TRBJ1-2, with D tentatively TRBD1 (5 bases). Germline CDR1 WNHNN, CDR2 SYGVQD (reference sequence). V gave up 3 bases and J gave up 5 bases, with 10 bases separating them. The CDR3 has 13 residues. This CDR3 reads CASSEDSGYGYTF. The CDR3 nucleotides read TGCGCCAGCAGTGAAGACAGTGGATATGGCTACACCTTC.

V gene TRBV28 combines with J gene TRBJ1-2; no firm D call. Germline lookup yields CDR1 MDHEN and CDR2 SYDVKM. This CDR3 spans 18 amino acids. The germline V and J ends were trimmed by 5 bases and 1 base, with 23 bases remaining between them. CDR3 bases: TGTGCCAGCAGTCCGCGACTTGGAGCCATCTCTATTAACTATGGCTACACCTTC. It translates to CASSPRLGAISINYGYTF.

The chain joins TRBV11-2 to TRBJ2-5; TRBD2 agrees at 13 bases. Looked up from germline, CDR1 is SGHAT and CDR2 is FQNNGV. The V segment lost 5 bases and the J segment 1 base; nucleotides outside the gene matches: 13. The CDR3 extends over 19 amino acids. CDR3 loop: CASSPWRTGLAGPQETQYF. As DNA, the CDR3 is TGTGCCAGCAGCCCCTGGAGGACGGGACTAGCGGGGCCCCAAGAGACCCAGTACTTC.

The V call is TRBV14, the J call TRBJ1-5, with 7 bases lining up with TRBD1. This CDR3 is built from 16 residues. Germline V CDR1 and CDR2: SGHDN, FVKESK. V lost 0 bases to trimming and J lost 3 bases; unmatched junction nucleotides: 5. The CDR3 sequence: CASSQDRGTDNQPQHF. The DNA for the CDR3 is TGTGCCAGCAGCCAAGATCGGGGGACAGACAATCAGCCCCAGCATTTT.

This clonotype was seen repeatedly, ten times or more. The rearrangement uses TRBV29-1 and TRBJ2-5; tentative D call: TRBD2 (5 bases). Germline lookup yields CDR1 SQVTM and CDR2 ANQGSEA. Trimming shortened V by 5 bases and J by 4 bases, and 17 bases separated the two germline ends. The CDR3 totals 14 residues. The CDR3 is CSVPVAPRGETQYF. The CDR3 coding sequence is TGCAGCGTTCCGGTGGCGCCCCGGGGAGAGACCCAGTACTTC.

This clonotype appeared many times. This chain joins TRBV20-1 and TRBJ2-1, with 8 nucleotides matching TRBD1. CDR3 size: 15 residues. From germline, CDR1 is DFQATT and CDR2 SNEGSKA (reference sequence). J gave up 4 bases and V 0 bases, and 5 bases lay outside the gene matches. This CDR3 reads CSAREADRDYNEQFF. In DNA, the CDR3 is TGCAGTGCTAGAGAAGCGGACAGGGATTACAATGAGCAGTTCTTC.

This clonotype showed up many times. This chain links TRBV2 with TRBJ2-1; 7 bases agree with TRBD1. This CDR3 is built from 13 residues. The V gene's germline CDR1 is SNHLY and CDR2 FYNNEI. The J segment lost 7 bases and the V segment lost 4 bases, leaving 4 bases of the junction unmatched. CDR3 sequence reads: CASSVQGMNEQFF. Here the CDR3 DNA reads TGTGCCAGCAGTGTACAGGGGATGAATGAGCAGTTCTTC.

This clonotype was counted at least ten times. The V call is TRBV7-9, the J call TRBJ2-5; no clear D. In germline, CDR1 is SEHNR, CDR2 FQNEAQ (reference sequence). The CDR3 contains 14 residues. The ends were cut back, 0 bases at V and 3 bases at J, with 8 bases in the middle. The CDR3 bases are TGTGCCAGCAGCTTAGCGGGCATTAAAGAGACCCAGTACTTC. Translated: CASSLAGIKETQYF.

The V gene is TRBV6-1, the J gene TRBJ2-1, with D unclear. The germline V gene has CDR1 MNHNS and CDR2 SASEGT. Trimming removed 5 bases from V and 11 bases from J, with 16 bases in between. This CDR3 comprises 13 residues. The DNA for the CDR3 is TGTGCCAGCAGTCCAACACCTCAAATGAAGCAGTTCTTC. This codes for CASSPTPQMKQFF.

This clonotype was counted many times. The V call is TRBV20-1, the J call TRBJ2-5, with TRBD2 matching over 13 bases. Germline CDR1 DFQATT, CDR2 SNEGSKA (reference sequence). The length of the CDR3 is 14 residues. V was clipped by 7 bases and J by 5 bases; unmatched bases: 7. CDR3 nucleotide sequence: TGCAGTGACCAGACTAGCGGGAGGAGTGAGACCCAGTACTTC. This translates into CSDQTSGRSETQYF.

This rearrangement joins TRBV9 to TRBJ1-6; the match to TRBD1 covers 8 bases. V shed 7 bases and J 0 bases; nucleotides not matched to a gene: 3. The CDR3 length is 15 residues. Looked up from germline, CDR1 is SGDLS and CDR2 is YYNGEE. The chain's CDR3 is CASDRGDSYNSPLHF. CDR3 nucleotide sequence: TGTGCCAGCGACAGGGGCGACTCCTATAATTCACCCCTCCACTTT.

This clonotype was seen at least ten times. The chain has TRBV3-1 and TRBJ1-5; TRBD1 aligns across 12 bases. Germline assignment: CDR1 LGHDT and CDR2 YNNKEL (reference sequence). The CDR3 contains 15 residues. Trimming at V came to 6 bases and at J to 7 bases, leaving 7 bases not matched to a gene. In nucleotides, the CDR3 is TGTGCCAGCAGTCTAGGGACAGGGGGCCGACAGCCCCAGCATTTT. This translates into CASSLGTGGRQPQHF.

Only a few counts were recorded for this clonotype. The CDR3 region has the DNA TGTGCCAGCAGTCCTCTAAATCAAGGCCCATATGGCTACACCTTC. It is translated as CASSPLNQGPYGYTF. V and J are TRBV6-1 and TRBJ1-2; D gene unclear. This CDR3 comprises 15 residues. V lost 5 bases to trimming and J lost 5 bases, with 18 bases between them. Germline CDR1 MNHNS, CDR2 SASEGT.